This T cell receptor (beta chain) was recovered during a study of T cell repertoires in cytomegalovirus infection. The CDR3 sequence is 14 residues long. Looked up from germline, CDR1 is MNHNS and CDR2 is SASEGT. V trimming: 2 bases; J trimming: 4 bases; junction bases outside the gene matches: 2. Findings and caveats of the study: Dominant in the ex vivo response were TCR beta clonotypes restricted by HLA-C and specific for CMV.

This clonotype was seen a few times. Its antigen remains unknown. In TCRdb, the reads were re-called with MiXCR into one record per CDR3 protein. Among some 700,000 distinct CDR3 sequences listed, around 32% were seen once. The TCR sequence derives from a human donor in good health (CMV status not recorded). Some clones in this sample may be carry-over from other donors' samples. V gene TRBV6-1 combines with J gene TRBJ2-1; 7 positions match TRBD1. Source: cultured PBMCs, taken from culture after CMV antigen stimulation. Written as DNA, the CDR3 is TGTGCCAGCAGTGAAACGGGACAGTACAATGAGCAGTTCTTC. Its protein is CASSETGQYNEQFF.